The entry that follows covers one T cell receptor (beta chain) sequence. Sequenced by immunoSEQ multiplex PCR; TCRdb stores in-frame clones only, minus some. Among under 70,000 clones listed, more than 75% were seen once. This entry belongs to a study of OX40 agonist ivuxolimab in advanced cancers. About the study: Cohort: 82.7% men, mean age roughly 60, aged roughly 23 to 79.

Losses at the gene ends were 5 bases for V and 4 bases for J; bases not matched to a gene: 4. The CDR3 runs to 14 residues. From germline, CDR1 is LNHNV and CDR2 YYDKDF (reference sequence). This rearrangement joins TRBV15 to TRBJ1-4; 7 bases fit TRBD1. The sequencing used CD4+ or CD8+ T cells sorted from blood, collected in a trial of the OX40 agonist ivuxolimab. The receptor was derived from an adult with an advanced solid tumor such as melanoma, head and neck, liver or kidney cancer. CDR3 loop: CATSVGQNNEKLFF. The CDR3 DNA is TGTGCCACCAGCGTGGGACAGAATAATGAAAAACTGTTTTTT.